Listed below are T cell receptor beta chains from one sample, sequenced in a study of blood T cell repertoires in COVID-19. Using immunoSEQ multiplex PCR, the repertoire was profiled, and TCRdb retains in-frame clones only, with some absent. The sample lists about 230,000 clones, approximately 80% occurring once. Sequenced material: peripheral blood. The receptors were sampled from a woman aged 80 or older with COVID-19, enrolled during active disease. CDR3s include the opening cysteine and the closing phenylalanine or tryptophan.

cdr3_aa	v_call	j_call
CASRPFGQGFSYTF	TRBV5-1	TRBJ1-2
CASQRGGFTDTQYF	TRBV6-5	TRBJ2-3
CASSRDGGTGELFF	TRBV11-3	TRBJ2-2
CASSPRVSYEQYF	TRBV14	TRBJ2-7
CASSQGQLNTEAFF	TRBV4-1	TRBJ1-1
CASSYRGQGGYGYTF	TRBV6-5	TRBJ1-2
CASSLAGTGVFYTEAFF	TRBV7-2	TRBJ1-1
CASSSTGFYEQYF	TRBV7-9	TRBJ2-7
CASSLDMASGNTIYF	TRBV5-1	TRBJ1-3
CASRGQLTGNTIYF	TRBV2	TRBJ1-3
CASSLAGTRGSNEQFF	TRBV5-1	TRBJ2-1
CASSPYRGDYGYTF	TRBV5-5	TRBJ1-2
CASSPGVQETQYF	TRBV7-3	TRBJ2-5